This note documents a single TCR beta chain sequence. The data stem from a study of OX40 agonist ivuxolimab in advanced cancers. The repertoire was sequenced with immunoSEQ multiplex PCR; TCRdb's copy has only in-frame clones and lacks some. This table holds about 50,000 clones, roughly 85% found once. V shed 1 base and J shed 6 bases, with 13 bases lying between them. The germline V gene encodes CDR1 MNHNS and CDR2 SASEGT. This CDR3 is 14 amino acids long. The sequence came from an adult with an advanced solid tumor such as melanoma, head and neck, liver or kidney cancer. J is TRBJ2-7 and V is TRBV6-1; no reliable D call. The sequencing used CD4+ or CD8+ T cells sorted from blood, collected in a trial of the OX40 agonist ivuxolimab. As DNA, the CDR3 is TGTGCCAGCAGTGAAGTCTCCGCCGTGAGCGAGCAGTACTTC. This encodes CASSEVSAVSEQYF.